A single TCR beta chain is shown here with its context. Its antigen is unidentified. This entry belongs to a study of T cell responses to AZD1222 COVID-19 vaccine. At the level of the study: Timing groups of about 4 and about 12 weeks for second doses were pooled.

Overall study results and limits: It was only 6 or 7 AZD1222 recipients who were seropositive at baseline. Clonal diversity was possibly underestimated; the donors were predominantly white British and more often female. Of spike-specific TCRs, nearly half reportedly target regions left unmutated in variants.

Assay used: immunoSEQ multiplex PCR; TCRdb lists only in-frame clones, some missing. The sample consists of 75,000 to 90,000 clones, 90% of them appearing once. Germline V gene sequence: CDR1 LNHDA, CDR2 SQIVND (reference sequence). This CDR3 region has 17 residues. J was trimmed by 3 bases and V by 2 bases; bases with no gene match: 7. The sequence was obtained from an adult in good health. This specimen consisted of peripheral blood, obtained on day 0 of AZD1222 vaccination. V and J are TRBV19 and TRBJ2-7; 13 bases line up with TRBD2. CDR3 loop: CASSIRTSGGRRYEQYF. CDR3 DNA sequence: TGTGCCAGTAGTATAAGGACTAGCGGGGGCCGCCGCTACGAGCAGTACTTC.